The source of this TCR beta chain is a study of blood T cell repertoires in COVID-19. Background on the study: Material from acute and convalescent COVID-19 was sourced from the United States, Italy and Spain. Sources were T cells, B-cell-depleted T cells, or PBMCs; the material itself was cDNA or gDNA.

This table comes from immunoSEQ multiplex PCR, and its TCRdb copy is limited to in-frame clones, with some not included. The table has roughly 250,000 clones, 75% to 95% seen once. Followed longitudinally, the Seattle patients had been enrolled during active infection. The CDR3 extends over 13 amino acids. V lost 5 bases to trimming and J lost 7 bases, with 14 bases between them. This receptor was identified in a person under 30 with COVID-19, enrolled during active disease. The V call is TRBV12-3 or TRBV12-4, the J call TRBJ2-5; D remains ambiguous. The sequenced material came from peripheral blood. Written as DNA, the CDR3 is TGTGCCAGCAGTCTCCGTCCCGCCGGGACCCAGTACTTC. It specifies CASSLRPAGTQYF.